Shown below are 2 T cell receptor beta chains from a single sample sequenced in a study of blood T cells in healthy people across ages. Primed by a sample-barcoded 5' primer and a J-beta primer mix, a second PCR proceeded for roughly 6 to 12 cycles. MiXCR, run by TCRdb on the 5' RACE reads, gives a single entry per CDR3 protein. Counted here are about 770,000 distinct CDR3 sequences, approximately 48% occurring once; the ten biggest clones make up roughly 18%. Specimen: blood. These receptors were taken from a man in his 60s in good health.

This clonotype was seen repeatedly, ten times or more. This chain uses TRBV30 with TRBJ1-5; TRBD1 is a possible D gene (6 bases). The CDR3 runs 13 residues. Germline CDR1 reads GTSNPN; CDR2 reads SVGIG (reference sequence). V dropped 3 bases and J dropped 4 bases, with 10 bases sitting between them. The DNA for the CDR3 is TGTGCCTGGAGCCCCGGACAGAATCAGCCCCAGCATTTT. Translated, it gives CAWSPGQNQPQHF.

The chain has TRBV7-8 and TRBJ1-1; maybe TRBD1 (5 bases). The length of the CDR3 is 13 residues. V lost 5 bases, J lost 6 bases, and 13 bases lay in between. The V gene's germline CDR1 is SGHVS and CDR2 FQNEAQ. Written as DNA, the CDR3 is TGTGCCAGCAGCATACCAGGAGGGGCTGAAGCTTTCTTT. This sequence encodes CASSIPGGAEAFF. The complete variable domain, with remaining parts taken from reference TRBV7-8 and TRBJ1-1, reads GAGVSQSPRYKVAKRGQDVALRCDPISGHVSLFWYQQALGQGPEFLTYFQNEAQLDKSGLPSDRFFAERPEGSVSTLKIQRTQQEDSAVYLCASSIPGGAEAFFGQGTRLTVV.